The 10 T cell receptor beta chains below were found in one sample sequenced in a study of identical twins. Each CDR3 protein gets one entry after TCRdb re-called the 5' RACE reads with MiXCR. This sample has 150,000 or so distinct CDR3 sequences; around 3.4% occur once, and the top ten carry 7% to 10%. Sequencing used memory T cells sorted from blood. Receptor source: a man younger than 35 in good health.

For the CDR3, the DNA is TGTGCCAGCAGCCAAGAAGAAGAGACAGGGAACACCGGGGAGCTGTTTTTT. Translating it yields CASSQEEETGNTGELFF. The chain joins TRBV4-2 to TRBJ2-2; possibly TRBD1 for D (6 bases). CDR3 length: 17 residues. V lost 0 bases and J lost 1, with 12 bases in between. In germline, CDR1 is LGHNA, CDR2 YNFKEQ.

This clonotype has more than one count but fewer than ten. A much larger clone differs by one base, so this may be a read error. The chain couples TRBV12-3 or TRBV12-4 to TRBJ2-4; D perhaps matches TRBD2 (5 bases). The CDR3 consists of 13 residues. The CDR3 sequence: CVSSFPGVNIQYF. The CDR3 DNA follows: TGTGTCAGCAGTTTTCCCGGGGTGAACATTCAGTACTTC.

This clonotype has ten or more counts. The CDR3 sequence is CAISEEIRLAGGKRQETQYF. In DNA, the CDR3 is TGTGCCATCAGTGAGGAGATTCGATTAGCGGGAGGGAAGCGCCAAGAGACCCAGTACTTC. The chain employs TRBV10-3 and TRBJ2-5; 11 bases match TRBD2. J was trimmed by 1 base and V by 2 bases; bases with no gene match: 15. The length of the CDR3 is 20 residues. CDR1 ENHRY and CDR2 SYGVKD come from the germline V gene.

This chain links TRBV5-1 with TRBJ1-4; 7 bases are a match to TRBD1. V was pared by 3 bases and J by 4 bases, with 6 bases of the junction left unmatched. The CDR3 spans 15 residues. Germline CDR1 and CDR2: SGHRS and YFSETQ. The CDR3 DNA reads TGCGCCAGCAGCTCTACAGGGGACTTTAATGAAAAACTGTTTTTT. It is translated as CASSSTGDFNEKLFF. The whole variable domain, remainder taken from reference TRBV5-1 and TRBJ1-4, is KAGVTQTPRYLIKTRGQQVTLSCSPISGHRSVSWYQQTPGQGLQFLFEYFSETQRNKGNFPGRFSGRQFSNSRSEMNVSTLELGDSALYLCASSSTGDFNEKLFFGSGTQLSVL.

This clonotype was detected ten times or more. The chain carries TRBV27 and TRBJ2-2, with D uncertain. In germline, CDR1 is MNHEY, CDR2 SMNVEV (reference sequence). The CDR3 contains 12 residues. The V gene lost 5 bases and the J gene lost 6 bases, with 7 bases spanning the gap. This CDR3 is CASSKGPGELFF. The CDR3 DNA reads TGTGCCAGCAGTAAGGGCCCCGGGGAGCTGTTTTTT.

This clonotype was detected many times. The chain links TRBV7-6 to TRBJ2-2; TRBD1 matches at 10 bases. The CDR3 covers 18 residues. Germline V CDR1 and CDR2: SGHVS, FNYEAQ. The V gene end was trimmed by 3 bases and the J gene end by 4 bases; junction bases not matched to a gene: 11. The CDR3, as DNA: TGTGCCAGCAGCTTGCTCCAGACAGGGGGCTTAATCACCGGGGAGCTGTTTTTT. The encoded protein is CASSLLQTGGLITGELFF.

This clonotype has ten or more counts. V is TRBV9 and J is TRBJ2-6; D may be TRBD1 (6 bases). From germline, CDR1 is SGDLS and CDR2 YYNGEE. V lost 0 bases, J lost 3 bases, and 10 bases lay in between. The CDR3 is made up of 16 amino acids. CDR3 residues: CASSVETGNGANVLTF. The CDR3 DNA follows: TGTGCCAGCAGCGTAGAAACAGGGAATGGGGCCAACGTCCTGACTTTC.

This clonotype was found many times. V usage is TRBV20-1 and J usage is TRBJ2-2; TRBD2 agrees at 8 bases. The CDR3 runs 12 residues. Germline V gene lookup returns CDR1 DFQATT and CDR2 SNEGSKA (reference sequence). Trimming took 3 bases from V and 7 from J; bases not matched to a gene: 1. CDR3 amino acids: CSASRGGGELFF. The CDR3 nucleotides are TGCAGTGCTAGCCGGGGGGGCGGGGAGCTGTTTTTT.

This clonotype was observed many times. The chain carries TRBV6-5 and TRBJ2-2; D gene ambiguous. V was clipped by 2 bases and J by 4 bases, with 5 bases between them. The CDR3 loop spans 13 amino acids. CDR1 is MNHEY, CDR2 SVGAGI, per germline. CDR3 loop: CASSYVATGELFF. CDR3 DNA: TGTGCCAGCAGTTACGTGGCCACCGGGGAGCTGTTTTTT.

This clonotype was found many times. This rearrangement joins TRBV7-2 to TRBJ1-2; 7 nucleotides agree with TRBD1. Germline V gene data show CDR1 as SGHTA and CDR2 as FQGNSA. V dropped 5 bases and J dropped 8; count of bases not matched to a gene: 8. The CDR3 is 13 residues long. The CDR3 DNA reads as TGTGCCAGCAGCCCCGGGACAGTGCGAGGCTACACCTTC. Translating it yields CASSPGTVRGYTF.